This T cell receptor (beta chain) was retrieved from a study of T cell repertoires in cytomegalovirus infection. Background on the study: Both CMV infection and a matching HLA type were indicated by public TCR beta signatures. Study observations and caveats: What dominated the ex vivo response were HLA-C-restricted CMV-specific TCR beta clonotypes. The cumulative frequency of public TCR beta families distinguished individuals who carried CMV together with the relevant HLA.

This clonotype was counted between two and nine times. No antigen is known for it. Trimming pared 8 bases from V and 3 bases from J, leaving 14 bases between. The CDR3 is 14 residues long. The germline V gene encodes CDR1 LNHNV and CDR2 YYDKDF (reference sequence). TCRdb processed the reads anew with MiXCR; each CDR3 protein has one entry. The profile shows 200,000 to 250,000 distinct CDR3 sequences, over 9% of them singletons. The rearrangement joins TRBV15 to TRBJ2-1; TRBD1 might be the D (6 bases). Input material: PBMCs. The source is a human donor in good health (CMV status not recorded). Some clones in this sample may be carry-over from other donors' samples. The CDR3 sequence is CATSGVLGYNEQFF. In DNA form, the CDR3 reads TGTGCCACCTCAGGGGTCCTGGGCTACAATGAGCAGTTCTTC.